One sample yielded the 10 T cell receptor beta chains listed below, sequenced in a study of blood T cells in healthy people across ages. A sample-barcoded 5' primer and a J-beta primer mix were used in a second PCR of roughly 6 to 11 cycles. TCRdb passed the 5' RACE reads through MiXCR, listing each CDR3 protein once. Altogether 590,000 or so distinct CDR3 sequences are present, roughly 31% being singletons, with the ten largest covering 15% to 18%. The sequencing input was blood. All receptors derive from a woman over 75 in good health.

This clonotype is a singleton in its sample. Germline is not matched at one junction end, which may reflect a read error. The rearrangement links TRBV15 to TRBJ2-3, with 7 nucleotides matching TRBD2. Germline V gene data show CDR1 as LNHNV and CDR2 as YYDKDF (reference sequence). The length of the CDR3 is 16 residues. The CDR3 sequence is CTTSRLSGASTDTQYF. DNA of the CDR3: TGTACCACCAGCAGATTGAGCGGGGCTAGCACCGATACGCAGTATTTT.

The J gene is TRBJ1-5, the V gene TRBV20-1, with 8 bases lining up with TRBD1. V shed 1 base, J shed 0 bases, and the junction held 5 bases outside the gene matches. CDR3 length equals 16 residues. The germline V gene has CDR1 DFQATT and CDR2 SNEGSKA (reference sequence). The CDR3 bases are TGCAGTGCTAGAGTAGGGACAGGCTATAGCAATCAGCCCCAGCATTTT. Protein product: CSARVGTGYSNQPQHF.

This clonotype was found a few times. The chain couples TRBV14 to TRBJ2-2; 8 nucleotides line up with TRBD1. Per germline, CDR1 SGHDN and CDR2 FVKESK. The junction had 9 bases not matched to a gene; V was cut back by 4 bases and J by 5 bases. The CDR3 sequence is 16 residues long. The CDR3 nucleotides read TGTGCCAGCAGCCCGCTGACAGGGGTAGAGACCGGGGAGCTGTTTTTT. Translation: CASSPLTGVETGELFF.

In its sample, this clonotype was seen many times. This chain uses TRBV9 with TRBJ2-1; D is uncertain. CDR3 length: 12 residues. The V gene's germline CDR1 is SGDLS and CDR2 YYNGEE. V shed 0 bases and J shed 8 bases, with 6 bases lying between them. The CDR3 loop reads CASSVAGDEQFF. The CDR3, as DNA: TGTGCCAGCAGCGTAGCTGGGGATGAGCAGTTCTTC.

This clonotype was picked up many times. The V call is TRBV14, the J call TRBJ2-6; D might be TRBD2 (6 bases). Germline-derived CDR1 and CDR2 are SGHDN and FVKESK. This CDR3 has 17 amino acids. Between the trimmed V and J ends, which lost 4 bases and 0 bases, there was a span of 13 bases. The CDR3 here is CASSRSGGSSGANVLTF. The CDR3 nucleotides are TGTGCCAGCAGCCGGAGTGGGGGGAGCTCTGGGGCCAACGTCCTGACTTTC.

The DNA for the CDR3 is TGCGCCAGCAGCCGTTCCGGGACAGGGGGTTTCTTGTCTGGGGCCAACGTCCTGACTTTC. This sequence encodes CASSRSGTGGFLSGANVLTF. J is TRBJ2-6 and V is TRBV5-1; 11 bases align to TRBD1. CDR3 length: 20 residues. CDR1 SGHRS and CDR2 YFSETQ come from the germline V gene. With V trimmed by 4 bases and J by 1 base, 13 bases remained unmatched. Full variable domain (outside the CDR3, taken from reference TRBV5-1 and TRBJ2-6): KAGVTQTPRYLIKTRGQQVTLSCSPISGHRSVSWYQQTPGQGLQFLFEYFSETQRNKGNFPGRFSGRQFSNSRSEMNVSTLELGDSALYLCASSRSGTGGFLSGANVLTFGAGSRLTVL.

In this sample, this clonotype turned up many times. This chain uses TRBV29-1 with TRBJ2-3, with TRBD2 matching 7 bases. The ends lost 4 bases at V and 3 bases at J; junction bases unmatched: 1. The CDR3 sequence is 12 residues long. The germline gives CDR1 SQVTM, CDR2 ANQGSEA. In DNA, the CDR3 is TGCAGCGTTGGACTAGCAACAGATACGCAGTATTTT. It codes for CSVGLATDTQYF.

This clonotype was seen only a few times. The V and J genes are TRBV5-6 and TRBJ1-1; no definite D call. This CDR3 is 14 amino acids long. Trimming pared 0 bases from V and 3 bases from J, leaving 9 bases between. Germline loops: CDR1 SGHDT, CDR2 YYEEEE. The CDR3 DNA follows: TGTGCCAGCAGCTTGGAAGGGATCGACACTGAAGCTTTCTTT. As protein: CASSLEGIDTEAFF.

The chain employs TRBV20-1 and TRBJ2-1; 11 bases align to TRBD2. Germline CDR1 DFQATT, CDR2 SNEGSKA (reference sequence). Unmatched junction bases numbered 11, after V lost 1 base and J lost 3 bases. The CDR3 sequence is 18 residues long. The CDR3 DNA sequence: TGCAGTGCTAGAGCCCCCGAACTAGCGGGAGAGGTCTACAATGAGCAGTTCTTC. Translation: CSARAPELAGEVYNEQFF.

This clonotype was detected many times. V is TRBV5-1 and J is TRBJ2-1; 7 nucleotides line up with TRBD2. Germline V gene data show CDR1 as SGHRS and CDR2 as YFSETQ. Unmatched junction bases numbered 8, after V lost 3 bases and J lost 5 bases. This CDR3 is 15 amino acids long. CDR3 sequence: CASSWSAGVDNEQFF. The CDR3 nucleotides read TGCGCCAGCAGCTGGAGCGCGGGGGTGGACAATGAGCAGTTCTTC. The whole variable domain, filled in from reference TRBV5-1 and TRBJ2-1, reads KAGVTQTPRYLIKTRGQQVTLSCSPISGHRSVSWYQQTPGQGLQFLFEYFSETQRNKGNFPGRFSGRQFSNSRSEMNVSTLELGDSALYLCASSWSAGVDNEQFFGPGTRLTVL.